This T cell receptor (beta chain) is drawn from a study of cytomegalovirus exposure and HLA in healthy donors. Study-wide results and limits: The listing of 150 to 200 TCR beta chains classed them as cytomegalovirus-associated. In the 120 validation repertoires, a later analysis found that first-cohort TCR clusters tended to co-occur.

About this clone: Its antigen is as yet unknown.

While the first cohort had several hundred subjects, the donors belonged to the separate validation cohort of about 120 subjects. V gave up 4 bases and J gave up 8 bases, with 11 bases separating them. The CDR3 runs 13 residues. Germline values: CDR1 SGHAT, CDR2 FQNNGV. TCRdb's copy holds only in-frame clones and misses some; the assay was immunoSEQ multiplex PCR. The sample holds 50,000 to 65,000 clones; over 90% are singletons and the top ten take roughly 6.6%. The sequenced sample was PBMCs. This TCR was recovered from a woman younger than 35 in good health and CMV-seropositive. The rearrangement joins TRBV11-2 to TRBJ1-4; the D gene is possibly TRBD1 (5 bases). The CDR3 coding sequence is TGTGCCAGCAGCTGGCTCCGGACAGAAAAACTGTTTTTT. Residues: CASSWLRTEKLFF.